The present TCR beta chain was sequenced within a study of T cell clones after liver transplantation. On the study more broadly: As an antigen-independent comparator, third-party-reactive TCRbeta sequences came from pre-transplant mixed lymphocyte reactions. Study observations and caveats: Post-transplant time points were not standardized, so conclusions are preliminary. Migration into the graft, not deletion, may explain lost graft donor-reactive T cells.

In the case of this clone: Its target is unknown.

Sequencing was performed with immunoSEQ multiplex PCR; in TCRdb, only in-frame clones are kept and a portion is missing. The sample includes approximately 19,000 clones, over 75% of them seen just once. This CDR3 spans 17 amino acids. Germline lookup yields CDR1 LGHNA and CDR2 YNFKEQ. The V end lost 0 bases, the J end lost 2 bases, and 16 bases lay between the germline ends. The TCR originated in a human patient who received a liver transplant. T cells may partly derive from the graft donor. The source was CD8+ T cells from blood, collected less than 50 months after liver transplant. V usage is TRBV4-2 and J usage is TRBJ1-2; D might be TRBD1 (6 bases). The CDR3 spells CASSQDRVGGQNYGYTF. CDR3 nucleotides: TGTGCCAGCAGCCAAGACCGTGTGGGGGGGCAAAACTATGGCTACACCTTC.